These 20 T cell receptor beta chains were sequenced from one sample in a study of CD8 T cells in Susac syndrome. Reverse transcription of about 0.45 to 1 ug RNA was carried out with random hexamers. Using its own MiXCR run on the immunoSEQ multiplex PCR reads, TCRdb lists one record per CDR3 protein. The table has about 70,000 distinct CDR3 sequences, approximately 95% seen once. Sequencing used CD8+ T cells from PBMCs. Source of these receptors: a human donor in good health.

This sequence joins TRBV27 and TRBJ1-5; D may be TRBD1 (5 bases). This CDR3 spans 16 amino acids. V lost 5 bases, J lost 1 base, and 15 bases lay in between. The germline CDR1 and CDR2 sequences are MNHEY and SMNVEV (reference sequence). Written as DNA, the CDR3 is TGTGCCAGCAGTCCAGCTGCGGGGGAAAGCAATCAGCCCCAGCATTTT. Translated: CASSPAAGESNQPQHF.

The rearrangement joins TRBV5-6 to TRBJ2-3; 7 bases map to TRBD1. The CDR3 runs 17 residues. Germline assignment: CDR1 SGHDT and CDR2 YYEEEE. Trimming took 1 base from V and 2 from J; bases not matched to a gene: 10. CDR3 DNA: TGTGCCAGCAGCTTGAGGGGGCCGGGATATGACACAGATACGCAGTATTTT. Translation: CASSLRGPGYDTDTQYF. The variable domain in full, with the rest retrieved from reference TRBV5-6 and TRBJ2-3, is DAGVTQSPTHLIKTRGQQVTLRCSPKSGHDTVSWYQQALGQGPQFIFQYYEEEERQRGNFPDRFSGHQFPNYSSELNVNALLLGDSALYLCASSLRGPGYDTDTQYFGPGTRLTVL.

The V and J genes are TRBV7-8 and TRBJ2-1; no clear D gene. Germline assignment: CDR1 SGHVS and CDR2 FQNEAQ. The CDR3 runs to 14 residues. V was clipped by 4 bases and J by 0 bases, with 7 bases between them. The CDR3 spells CASSWMSSYNEQFF. CDR3 nucleotides: TGTGCCAGCAGCTGGATGAGCTCCTACAATGAGCAGTTCTTC.

The V and J genes are TRBV12-3 or TRBV12-4 and TRBJ2-5; 11 nucleotides line up with TRBD2. With V trimmed by 5 bases and J by 4 bases, 9 bases remained unmatched. This CDR3 region has 16 residues. The CDR3 sequence is CASSPIAGGPRETQYF. In nucleotides, the CDR3 is TGTGCCAGCAGTCCAATAGCGGGGGGGCCGAGAGAGACCCAGTACTTC.

The CDR3 protein is CASSEAGASYEQYF. CDR3 coding DNA: TGTGCCAGCAGTGAAGCGGGGGCGTCCTACGAGCAGTACTTC. The V call is TRBV6-1, the J call TRBJ2-7; tentative D call: TRBD1 (6 bases). Germline CDR1 MNHNS, CDR2 SASEGT. The CDR3 extends over 14 amino acids. V gave up 0 bases and J gave up 1 base, with 7 bases separating them.

This sequence joins TRBV19 and TRBJ1-5; a possible D gene is TRBD1 (5 bases). V lost 5 bases to trimming and J lost 6 bases, with 14 bases between them. Germline loops: CDR1 LNHDA, CDR2 SQIVND (reference sequence). The CDR3 sequence is 14 residues long. The CDR3 DNA is TGTGCCAGTAGTCAATCCCGGGGCAGTCAGCCCCAGCATTTT. Encoded protein: CASSQSRGSQPQHF.

The CDR3 coding sequence is TGTGCCAGCAGCCCACTTGGGGCCAACTCCGGTGAGACCCAGTACTTC. Translating gives CASSPLGANSGETQYF. V gene TRBV3-1 combines with J gene TRBJ2-5; D perhaps matches TRBD1 (5 bases). V lost 4 bases, J lost 5 bases, and 20 bases lay in between. This CDR3 has 16 amino acids. Germline assignment: CDR1 LGHDT and CDR2 YNNKEL (reference sequence).

This clonotype showed up just once. The V gene is TRBV13, the J gene TRBJ2-7; D uncertain. The ends were cut back, 2 bases at V and 2 bases at J, with 7 bases in the middle. The CDR3 loop spans 13 amino acids. Looked up from germline, CDR1 is PRHDT and CDR2 is FYEKMQ (reference sequence). The chain's CDR3 is CASSLRATYEQYF. CDR3 nucleotides: TGTGCCAGCAGCTTACGGGCCACCTACGAGCAGTACTTC.

The CDR3 reads CASSLASDTQYF. The CDR3 nucleotides read TGCGCCAGCAGCTTGGCCTCCGATACGCAGTATTTT. The chain couples TRBV5-1 to TRBJ2-3; D unclear. V was trimmed by 0 bases and J by 6 bases, leaving 5 bases between them. The CDR3 covers 12 residues. CDR1 SGHRS and CDR2 YFSETQ come from the germline V gene.

The V and J genes are TRBV7-9 and TRBJ2-5, with D maybe TRBD2 (6 bases). Germline CDR1 and CDR2: SEHNR and FQNEAQ (reference sequence). Between the trimmed V and J ends, which lost 5 bases and 1 base, there was a span of 14 bases. The CDR3 is 15 amino acids. The CDR3 bases are TGTGCCAGCAGCCTAACACTAGCCCTCCAAGAGACCCAGTACTTC. Its protein product is CASSLTLALQETQYF.

The CDR3 region has the DNA TGTGCCTGGAGTGTGCTCTCCGAGGGAGAGCAGTTCTTC. Protein product: CAWSVLSEGEQFF. J is TRBJ2-1 and V is TRBV30; TRBD2 might be the D (5 bases). The CDR3 length is 13 residues. Germline V gene sequence: CDR1 GTSNPN, CDR2 SVGIG (reference sequence). The germline V and J ends were trimmed by 0 bases and 10 bases, with 13 bases remaining between them.

The rearrangement uses TRBV24-1 and TRBJ2-2; perhaps TRBD2 as D (5 bases). The CDR3 totals 17 residues. CDR1 KGHDR and CDR2 SFDVKD come from the germline V gene. Trimming stripped 0 bases from V and 6 bases from J, with 16 bases between. CDR3 loop: CATSDLYSAEGPGELFF. The CDR3 region has the DNA TGTGCCACCAGTGATTTGTATTCGGCAGAGGGCCCCGGGGAGCTGTTTTTT.

The V call is TRBV20-1, the J call TRBJ1-6, with D possibly matching TRBD1 (6 bases). CDR3 length equals 15 residues. Germline V CDR1 and CDR2: DFQATT, SNEGSKA (reference sequence). The V end lost 0 bases, the J end lost 7 bases, and 13 bases lay between the germline ends. The CDR3 loop is CSARDEGQLNSPLHF. The CDR3 nucleotides are TGCAGTGCTAGAGATGAAGGACAGTTGAATTCACCCCTCCACTTT.

The DNA of the CDR3 is TGTGCCAGCAGCTTAGGAGCGGGGGCCTACGAGCAGTACGTC. Translating it yields CASSLGAGAYEQYV. J is TRBJ2-7 and V is TRBV7-9; TRBD2 matches 8 bases. Per germline, CDR1 SEHNR and CDR2 FQNEAQ (reference sequence). Trimming took 1 base from V and 2 from J; bases not matched to a gene: 1. The CDR3 totals 14 residues.

The chain uses TRBV7-9 and TRBJ2-5; D not resolved. The CDR3 runs to 14 residues. Trimming pared 0 bases from V and 2 bases from J, leaving 7 bases between. CDR1 SEHNR and CDR2 FQNEAQ come from the germline V gene (reference sequence). The CDR3 nucleotides read TGTGCCAGCAGCTTAGCGTCGGTTCAAGAGACCCAGTACTTC. It translates to CASSLASVQETQYF.

CDR3: CASKLVTGGSPLHF. The CDR3 coding sequence is TGTGCCAGCAAACTGGTTACAGGGGGTTCACCCCTCCACTTT. The chain carries TRBV27 and TRBJ1-6; 8 bases match TRBD1. CDR1 is MNHEY, CDR2 SMNVEV, per germline (reference sequence). The V segment lost 7 bases and the J segment 9 bases; nucleotides outside the gene matches: 8. The CDR3 is 14 residues long.

The chain couples TRBV28 to TRBJ2-5; 11 bases align to TRBD2. Germline CDR1 is MDHEN and CDR2 is SYDVKM. The CDR3 is 16 residues long. V lost 0 bases to trimming and J lost 2 bases; unmatched junction nucleotides: 2. The CDR3 nucleotides read TGTGCCAGCAGTTTATGGGCTAGCGGGGGGCAAGAGACCCAGTACTTC. Translating it yields CASSLWASGGQETQYF.

The table lists this clonotype with a count of one. CDR3 amino acids: CASSEDFYNEQFF. The CDR3 region has the DNA TGTGCCAGCAGTGAAGACTTCTACAATGAGCAGTTCTTC. This sequence joins TRBV2 and TRBJ2-1; no firm D call. The CDR3 loop spans 13 amino acids. Germline lookup yields CDR1 SNHLY and CDR2 FYNNEI. V gave up 1 base and J gave up 3 bases, with 4 bases separating them.

The chain uses TRBV7-3 and TRBJ2-7; 7 bases are shared with TRBD1. The J segment lost 3 bases and the V segment lost 5 bases, leaving 10 bases of the junction unmatched. The CDR3 runs to 15 residues. CDR1 and CDR2 from the germline V gene are SGHTA and FQGTGA. The CDR3 here is CASSPTGLLDYEQYF. In DNA form, the CDR3 reads TGTGCCAGCAGCCCGACAGGGCTCCTGGACTACGAGCAGTACTTC.

In its sample, this clonotype was seen once. V usage is TRBV2 and J usage is TRBJ2-2, with D possibly matching TRBD1 (6 bases). Per germline, CDR1 SNHLY and CDR2 FYNNEI. Trimming cost V 4 bases and J 0 bases, with 9 bases left between them. This CDR3 has 15 amino acids. The CDR3 DNA is TGTGCCAGCAGTGTGTGGGGGCCGAACACCGGGGAGCTGTTTTTT. Its translation: CASSVWGPNTGELFF.